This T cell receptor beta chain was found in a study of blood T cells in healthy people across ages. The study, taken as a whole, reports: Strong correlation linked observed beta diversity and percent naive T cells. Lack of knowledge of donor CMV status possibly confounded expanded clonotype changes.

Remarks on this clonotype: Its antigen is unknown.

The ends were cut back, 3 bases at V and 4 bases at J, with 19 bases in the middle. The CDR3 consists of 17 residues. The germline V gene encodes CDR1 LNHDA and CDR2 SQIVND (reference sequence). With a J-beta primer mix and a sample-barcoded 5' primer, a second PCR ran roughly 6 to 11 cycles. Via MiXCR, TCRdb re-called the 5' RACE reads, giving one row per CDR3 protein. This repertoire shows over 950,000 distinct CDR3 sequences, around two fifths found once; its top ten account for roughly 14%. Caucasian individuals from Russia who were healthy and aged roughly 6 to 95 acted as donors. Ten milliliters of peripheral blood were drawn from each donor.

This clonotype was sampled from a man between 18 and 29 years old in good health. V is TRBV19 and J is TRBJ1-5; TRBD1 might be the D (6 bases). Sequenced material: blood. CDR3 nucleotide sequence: TGTGCCAGTAGTATTGGCCATACAGGGCCTACGAATCAGCCCCAGCATTTT. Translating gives CASSIGHTGPTNQPQHF.